This TCR beta chain was identified during a study of T cell changes during pregnancy in multiple sclerosis. This clone was detected only once. Germline-derived CDR1 and CDR2 are GTSNPN and SVGIG (reference sequence). The trim removed 4 bases at V and 1 base at J, leaving 0 bases unmatched. The CDR3 spans 12 residues. Sequenced by immunoSEQ multiplex PCR; TCRdb stores in-frame clones only, minus some. In the table there are 9,000 to 15,000 clones, 85% to 95% of which are singletons. Sequenced here: CD4+ T cells from peripheral blood mononuclear cells, sampled before pregnancy. The chain joins TRBV30 to TRBJ2-5; 7 bases are shared with TRBD1. This sequence originates from a female donor with multiple sclerosis, enrolled in a pregnancy study. CDR3 in DNA: TGTGCCTGGAACAGGGGCCAAGAGACCCAGTACTTC. This sequence encodes CAWNRGQETQYF.